Shown below are 28 T cell receptor beta chains from a single sample sequenced in a study of radiation and T cells in renal cell carcinoma. As for time point: blood 2 weeks post-SBRT. As for treatment: 15 Gy SBRT to primary tumor, nephrectomy 4 weeks later. Assay used: immunoSEQ multiplex PCR; TCRdb lists only in-frame clones, some missing. The table shows about 150,000 clones, with approximately 86% occurring only once. Sequenced material: blood, taken from a patient whose treatment included radiotherapy and nephrectomy. The source of these receptors is a woman aged 45-65 years with renal cell carcinoma.

The count of this clone is one. The chain is built from TRBV6-5 and TRBJ1-1; 10 bases map to TRBD1. J lost 5 bases, V lost 6 bases, and 6 bases had no gene match. CDR1 is MNHEY, CDR2 SVGAGI, per germline. The CDR3 runs to 14 residues. The CDR3 region is CASSADRGQTEAFF. The CDR3 bases are TGTGCCAGCAGCGCCGACAGGGGGCAAACTGAAGCTTTCTTT.

This clone came up a few times. This chain uses TRBV2 with TRBJ2-6; D is possibly TRBD2 (6 bases). V was clipped by 5 bases and J by 0 bases, with 8 bases between them. CDR3 length: 15 residues. The germline CDR1 and CDR2 sequences are SNHLY and FYNNEI. CDR3 nucleotide sequence: TGTGCCAGCAGTATGGAGGGCTCTGGGGCCAACGTCCTGACTTTC. This encodes CASSMEGSGANVLTF.

The genes are TRBV5-4 and TRBJ2-7; perhaps D is TRBD1 or TRBD2 (5 bases each). V shed 0 bases and J shed 1 base, with 11 bases lying between them. The CDR3 loop spans 15 amino acids. Per the germline V gene, CDR1 is SGHNT and CDR2 is YYREEE (reference sequence). CDR3 coding DNA: TGTGCCAGCAGCTTGGGAGGGGTCCCTTCCTACGAGCAGTACTTC. Encoded protein: CASSLGGVPSYEQYF.

This rearrangement joins TRBV4-1 to TRBJ1-1, with a possible D match to TRBD1 (6 bases). This CDR3 comprises 15 residues. Trimming took 1 base from V and 0 from J, leaving 9 bases between them. From germline, CDR1 is MGHRA and CDR2 YSYEKL. CDR3 in amino acids: CASSQAPGVNTEAFF. The DNA of the CDR3 is TGCGCCAGCAGCCAAGCCCCAGGGGTGAACACTGAAGCTTTCTTT.

This chain joins TRBV25-1 and TRBJ2-1; D is uncertain. The CDR3 has 13 residues. V was pared by 3 bases and J by 9 bases, with 12 bases between. From germline, CDR1 is MGHDK and CDR2 SYGVNS. For the CDR3, the DNA is TGTGCCAGCAGTGATAGTTTTTGGGGTGAGCAGTTCTTC. This encodes CASSDSFWGEQFF.

The CDR3 nucleotides read TGTGCCAGCAGCTTGGTAGGGCGGGCAGATACGCAGTATTTT. It codes for CASSLVGRADTQYF. The chain joins TRBV5-8 to TRBJ2-3, with TRBD2 as a possible D gene (5 bases). The CDR3 is 14 residues long. V was clipped by 0 bases and J by 4 bases, with 9 bases between them. Germline V lookup: CDR1 SGHTS, CDR2 YDEGEE.

The CDR3 sequence: CASSLSLGSEQYF. The CDR3 nucleotides read TGTGCCAGCAGTTTATCCTTAGGAAGCGAGCAGTACTTC. The chain links TRBV6-6 to TRBJ2-7; D ambiguous. The CDR3 contains 13 residues. The V end was cut by 4 bases, the J end by 6 bases, with 13 bases between. Per germline, CDR1 MNHNY and CDR2 SVGAGI (reference sequence).

V usage is TRBV19 and J usage is TRBJ2-7, with 7 bases aligning to TRBD2. This CDR3 has 14 residues. Germline CDR1 and CDR2: LNHDA and SQIVND (reference sequence). With 2 bases clipped from V and 2 bases from J, the junction kept 3 bases outside the gene matches. This CDR3 is CASSIQRGTYEQYF. The CDR3 DNA is TGTGCCAGTAGTATACAGCGGGGAACCTACGAGCAGTACTTC.

The chain carries TRBV13 and TRBJ1-5, with a weak D call TRBD1 (5 bases). CDR3 size: 17 residues. The V and J ends lost 0 bases and 4 bases respectively, with 16 bases between them. Germline V gene lookup returns CDR1 PRHDT and CDR2 FYEKMQ (reference sequence). The CDR3 DNA is TGTGCCAGCAGCTTAGGCCGCCTGATGGGGCAAAATCAGCCCCAGCATTTT. Its translation: CASSLGRLMGQNQPQHF.

The CDR3 nucleotides read TGTGCCAGCAGCTTGGGGGGGAGGGATGAGCAGTTCTTC. Translation gives CASSLGGRDEQFF. The chain employs TRBV5-4 and TRBJ2-1; TRBD2 matches 7 bases. CDR1 SGHNT and CDR2 YYREEE come from the germline V gene (reference sequence). J lost 8 bases, V lost 0 bases, and 2 bases had no gene match. The CDR3 is made up of 13 amino acids.

This chain uses TRBV12-5 with TRBJ1-2, with D possibly matching TRBD1 (5 bases). The CDR3 runs to 13 residues. Deletions cut 4 bases from V and 4 bases from J, with 10 bases between. Germline CDR1 reads LGHNT; CDR2 reads FRNRAP. Written as DNA, the CDR3 is TGTGCTAGTGGTTCCGGGGCGTTCTATGGCTACACCTTC. It yields the protein CASGSGAFYGYTF. Complete variable domain (other parts from reference TRBV12-5 and TRBJ1-2): DARVTQTPRHKVTEMGQEVTMRCQPILGHNTVFWYRQTMMQGLELLAYFRNRAPLDDSGMPKDRFSAEMPDATLATLKIQPSEPRDSAVYFCASGSGAFYGYTFGSGTRLTVV.

This chain links TRBV5-5 with TRBJ1-4; maybe TRBD1 (5 bases). CDR1 and CDR2 from the germline V gene are SGHKS and YYEKEE (reference sequence). Trimming took off 2 bases at V and 5 bases at J, with 13 bases between the two ends. The CDR3 covers 15 residues. The CDR3 is CASSFQGSENEKLFF. Written as DNA, the CDR3 is TGTGCCAGCAGCTTCCAGGGTTCCGAAAATGAAAAACTGTTTTTT.

The count of this clone is one. J is TRBJ2-6 and V is TRBV15; TRBD2 is a possible D gene (6 bases). Trimming pared 4 bases from V and 3 bases from J, leaving 10 bases between. CDR3 length: 15 residues. Germline CDR1 is LNHNV and CDR2 is YYDKDF (reference sequence). The CDR3 here is CATSMGGNGANVLTF. In DNA form, the CDR3 reads TGTGCCACCAGCATGGGGGGAAATGGGGCCAACGTCCTGACTTTC.

The CDR3 protein is CASSPRGAPAGETQYF. As DNA, the CDR3 is TGTGCCAGCTCACCACGGGGGGCACCGGCGGGCGAGACCCAGTACTTC. The chain carries TRBV18 and TRBJ2-5, with D perhaps TRBD1 or TRBD2 (6 bases each). This CDR3 has 16 residues. Germline V gives CDR1 KGHSH, CDR2 LQKENI. The V and J ends lost 1 base and 5 bases respectively, with 17 bases between them. The full variable domain, completed using reference TRBV18 and TRBJ2-5, is NAGVMQNPRHLVRRRGQEARLRCSPMKGHSHVYWYRQLPEEGLKFMVYLQKENIIDESGMPKERFSAEFPKEGPSILRIQQVVRGDSAAYFCASSPRGAPAGETQYFGPGTRLLVL.

J is TRBJ1-6 and V is TRBV7-9, with TRBD1 matching 9 bases. The germline V gene encodes CDR1 SEHNR and CDR2 FQNEAQ (reference sequence). V was clipped by 5 bases and J by 7 bases; unmatched bases: 6. The CDR3 sequence is 15 residues long. CDR3 residues: CASSRGDRGNSPLHF. CDR3 sequence (DNA): TGTGCCAGCAGCCGAGGCGACAGGGGGAATTCACCCCTCCACTTT.

This chain uses TRBV18 with TRBJ1-2; the match to TRBD1 covers 9 bases. Germline V gene data show CDR1 as KGHSH and CDR2 as LQKENI. The CDR3 spans 19 residues. Unmatched junction bases numbered 13, after V lost 2 bases and J lost 0 bases. The DNA for the CDR3 is TGTGCCAGCTCACCAAAATCCGGGACAGGGAATCCGGCTAACTATGGCTACACCTTC. Its translation is CASSPKSGTGNPANYGYTF.

J is TRBJ1-1 and V is TRBV7-9; D possibly corresponds to TRBD1 (6 bases). Germline V lookup: CDR1 SEHNR, CDR2 FQNEAQ (reference sequence). The CDR3 has 14 residues. The V end was cut by 6 bases, the J end by 1 base, with 12 bases between. The CDR3 region has the DNA TGTGCCAGCAGAGTAACCAGGGGGAACACTGAAGCTTTCTTT. It translates to CASRVTRGNTEAFF.

The chain carries TRBV11-3 and TRBJ2-3, with 15 nucleotides matching TRBD2. The CDR3 totals 17 residues. CDR1 SGHNT and CDR2 YENEEA come from the germline V gene. J was trimmed by 7 bases and V by 4 bases; bases with no gene match: 9. The CDR3 DNA sequence: TGTGCCAGCAGCTCGTCCGGGACTAGCGGGGGGATGCATACGCAGTATTTT. Its translation: CASSSSGTSGGMHTQYF. The whole variable domain, remainder taken from reference TRBV11-3 and TRBJ2-3, is EAGVVQSPRYKIIEKKQPVAFWCNPISGHNTLYWYLQNLGQGPELLIRYENEEAVDDSQLPKDRFSAERLKGVDSTLKIQPAELGDSAVYLCASSSSGTSGGMHTQYFGPGTRLTVL.

V gene TRBV5-4 combines with J gene TRBJ2-7, with TRBD1 matching over 7 bases. Unmatched junction bases numbered 10, after V lost 3 bases and J lost 1 base. CDR1 SGHNT and CDR2 YYREEE come from the germline V gene (reference sequence). This CDR3 is built from 16 residues. The CDR3 region is CASSSGTAAISYEQYF. The CDR3 DNA follows: TGTGCCAGCAGCTCCGGGACAGCTGCGATATCCTACGAGCAGTACTTC.

V usage is TRBV30 and J usage is TRBJ1-3; no clear D. CDR3 length: 12 residues. Trimming removed 4 bases at V and 4 bases at J, with 8 bases between. CDR1 GTSNPN and CDR2 SVGIG come from the germline V gene (reference sequence). For the CDR3, the DNA is TGTGCCTGGAAGGGAGTCGGAAACACCATATATTTT. It codes for CAWKGVGNTIYF.

A note on this clone: At one boundary the junction diverges from the germline segment, which might be a read error. J is TRBJ1-2 and V is TRBV5-6; TRBD1 is a possible D gene (5 bases). Germline V CDR1 and CDR2: SGHDT, YYEEEE. The CDR3 is made up of 13 amino acids. DNA of the CDR3: TGTGCCAGCAACTTGAATAGGGGCCGTGGCTACACCTTC. Its translation is CASNLNRGRGYTF.

This clone was seen a handful of times. This chain uses TRBV4-1 with TRBJ2-7; D is undetermined. The CDR3 is made up of 13 amino acids. Germline V gene sequence: CDR1 MGHRA, CDR2 YSYEKL. V was trimmed by 1 base and J by 6 bases, leaving 10 bases between them. The CDR3 DNA reads as TGCGCCAGCAGCCAAGGAGTATGGGTCGAGCAGTACTTC. It encodes CASSQGVWVEQYF.

This clone was seen only a few times. Written as DNA, the CDR3 is TGTGCCAGCAGCTTATCAGGGTTAATGACAGATACGCAGTATTTT. This gives the protein CASSLSGLMTDTQYF. This chain joins TRBV11-3 and TRBJ2-3; D might be TRBD1 (5 bases). Germline V gives CDR1 SGHNT, CDR2 YENEEA. The CDR3 totals 15 residues. Trimming stripped 2 bases from V and 3 bases from J, with 12 bases between.

The rearrangement links TRBV9 to TRBJ2-4; maybe TRBD2 (6 bases). The V end lost 3 bases, the J end lost 8 bases, and 12 bases lay between the germline ends. The CDR3 has 13 residues. Germline V CDR1 and CDR2: SGDLS, YYNGEE. CDR3 protein: CASSGRPGDIQYF. DNA for the CDR3: TGTGCCAGCAGCGGAAGACCGGGGGACATTCAGTACTTC.

This clone has just one count. The chain joins TRBV7-9 to TRBJ2-3, with a weak D call TRBD1 (6 bases). V shed 5 bases and J shed 6 bases, with 12 bases lying between them. Per the germline V gene, CDR1 is SEHNR and CDR2 is FQNEAQ (reference sequence). The CDR3 extends over 13 amino acids. As DNA, the CDR3 is TGTGCCAGCAGCCCAAGGACAGCCGATACGCAGTATTTT. This codes for CASSPRTADTQYF.

The genes are TRBV6-6 and TRBJ2-4; TRBD1 is a possible D gene (5 bases). Germline V gives CDR1 MNHNY, CDR2 SVGAGI (reference sequence). The CDR3 contains 14 residues. V lost 7 bases to trimming and J lost 3 bases, with 13 bases between them. In DNA, the CDR3 is TGTGCCAGCACCCTGACAGTGAACAAAAACATTCAGTACTTC. It specifies CASTLTVNKNIQYF.

As DNA, the CDR3 is TGTGCCAGCAGCCCGGTCCTCGATCAGCCCCAGCATTTT. Residues: CASSPVLDQPQHF. V and J are TRBV7-9 and TRBJ1-5; the D is unclear. CDR3 length: 13 residues. CDR1 is SEHNR, CDR2 FQNEAQ, per germline (reference sequence). V was shortened by 5 bases and J by 5 bases, with 10 bases between the two germline ends.

This chain joins TRBV7-8 and TRBJ2-7; possible D gene TRBD1, 5 bases. CDR3 length: 14 residues. Germline V gene data show CDR1 as SGHVS and CDR2 as FQNEAQ. The germline V and J ends were trimmed by 5 bases and 1 base, with 12 bases remaining between them. CDR3 protein: CASSTYRSSYEQYF. The CDR3 nucleotides are TGTGCCAGCAGCACCTACAGGAGTTCCTACGAGCAGTACTTC.